These 31 T cell receptor beta chains were all obtained from the same sample, sequenced in a study of OX40 agonist ivuxolimab in advanced cancers. Method: immunoSEQ multiplex PCR; TCRdb's copy keeps in-frame clones and lacks some. The repertoire holds roughly 100,000 clones, with around 85% as singletons. Source: CD4+ or CD8+ T cells sorted from blood, taken in a trial of the OX40 agonist ivuxolimab. The receptors shown here come from an adult with an advanced solid tumor such as melanoma, head and neck, liver or kidney cancer.

V and J are TRBV29-1 and TRBJ1-4; possible D gene TRBD1, 5 bases. The CDR3 length is 15 residues. Germline CDR1 SQVTM, CDR2 ANQGSEA. Trimming shortened V by 4 bases and J by 8 bases, and 20 bases separated the two germline ends. CDR3 amino acids: CSVGSVGGDGEKLFF. As DNA, the CDR3 is TGCAGCGTTGGATCAGTAGGAGGGGATGGCGAAAAACTGTTTTTT.

Only a few counts were recorded for this clone. The rearrangement joins TRBV4-1 to TRBJ1-1; tentative D call: TRBD1 (6 bases). The CDR3 extends over 15 amino acids. V gave up 4 bases and J gave up 7 bases, with 19 bases separating them. Per the germline V gene, CDR1 is MGHRA and CDR2 is YSYEKL. In nucleotides, the CDR3 is TGCGCCAGCAGCCCGTGGGAGACGGGGACATATGAAGCTTTCTTT. Its translation: CASSPWETGTYEAFF.

This clone was seen a few times. The rearrangement links TRBV7-3 to TRBJ1-3; perhaps TRBD1 as D (5 bases). CDR1 is SGHTA and CDR2 is FQGTGA in the germline V gene. Trimming removed 2 bases at V and 0 bases at J, with 11 bases between. This CDR3 comprises 16 residues. The CDR3 DNA is TGTGCCAGCAGCTTAGAGGGGTCAGCCTCTGGAAACACCATATATTTT. Residues: CASSLEGSASGNTIYF.

The J gene is TRBJ2-7, the V gene TRBV12-5; D might be TRBD2 (6 bases). The CDR3 loop spans 13 amino acids. Trimming took 7 bases from V and 5 from J, leaving 15 bases between them. Germline assignment: CDR1 LGHNT and CDR2 FRNRAP. CDR3: CASAGGINHEQYF. As DNA, the CDR3 is TGTGCTAGTGCTGGGGGGATCAACCACGAGCAGTACTTC.

The chain has TRBV19 and TRBJ2-5; 9 nucleotides line up with TRBD1. The tail of the sequence fits TRBJ2-7 better, so the J call may be wrong. The length of the CDR3 is 13 residues. Germline assignment: CDR1 LNHDA and CDR2 SQIVND (reference sequence). CDR3 in DNA: TGTGCCAGTAGTACGGACAGGGGCAGCGAGCAGTACTTC. It codes for CASSTDRGSEQYF.

The rearrangement joins TRBV5-1 to TRBJ2-1; TRBD1 matches at 7 bases. The CDR3 spans 17 residues. CDR1 is SGHRS and CDR2 is YFSETQ in the germline V gene. The junction had 6 bases not matched to a gene; V was cut back by 0 bases and J by 0 bases. The CDR3 DNA follows: TGCGCCAGCAGCTTGGACAGCACAGGGGCCTCCTACAATGAGCAGTTCTTC. This translates into CASSLDSTGASYNEQFF.

The V call is TRBV5-4, the J call TRBJ2-3; D unresolved. Trimming pared 0 bases from V and 4 bases from J, leaving 3 bases between. CDR1 is SGHNT, CDR2 YYREEE, per germline (reference sequence). This CDR3 comprises 12 residues. CDR3 bases: TGTGCCAGCAGCTTGGACGCAGATACGCAGTATTTT. It codes for CASSLDADTQYF.

V is TRBV6-5 and J is TRBJ2-7, with 10 bases lining up with TRBD2. Germline CDR1 MNHEY, CDR2 SVGAGI. CDR3 length equals 14 residues. The ends lost 6 bases at V and 2 bases at J; junction bases unmatched: 4. Here the CDR3 reads CASRFLAGAYEQYF. The CDR3 bases are TGTGCCAGCAGATTTCTAGCGGGGGCCTACGAGCAGTACTTC.

Comment on this clone: A read error may produce the germline difference seen at one junction end. V usage is TRBV11-3 and J usage is TRBJ1-1, with a tentative D call TRBD1 (6 bases). In germline, CDR1 is SGHNT, CDR2 YENEEA. The CDR3 runs to 13 residues. The CDR3 nucleotides are TGTGCCAGCAGCTCCTACGTTGCAGGGGCCCCGTACTTT. Its protein is CASSSYVAGAPYF.

This clone has just one count. The chain recombines TRBV10-3 with TRBJ2-3; 13 bases match TRBD2. There are 13 residues in the CDR3. The ends lost 6 bases at V and 6 bases at J; junction bases unmatched: 0. Germline loops: CDR1 ENHRY, CDR2 SYGVKD. This CDR3 reads CAIRLAGGDTQYF. The CDR3, as DNA: TGTGCCATCAGACTAGCGGGAGGGGATACGCAGTATTTT.

This chain joins TRBV7-6 and TRBJ2-1, with a tentative D call TRBD2 (6 bases). The V gene lost 5 bases and the J gene lost 5 bases, with 25 bases spanning the gap. The CDR3 is 18 amino acids. Germline V lookup: CDR1 SGHVS, CDR2 FNYEAQ. The CDR3 spells CASSRNRDFRGDNNEQFF. DNA for the CDR3: TGTGCCAGCAGCAGGAACCGGGACTTTCGCGGCGATAACAATGAGCAGTTCTTC.

The rearrangement uses TRBV19 and TRBJ2-3, with D tentatively TRBD2 (6 bases). V lost 3 bases to trimming and J lost 6 bases, with 13 bases between them. The germline V gene encodes CDR1 LNHDA and CDR2 SQIVND (reference sequence). CDR3 size: 14 residues. The DNA of the CDR3 is TGTGCCAGTAGTATGAACATAGGAGGGGATACGCAGTATTTT. It encodes CASSMNIGGDTQYF.

This chain links TRBV11-3 with TRBJ2-2, with 11 bases that match TRBD1. V lost 5 bases to trimming and J lost 5 bases; unmatched junction nucleotides: 1. The germline V gene encodes CDR1 SGHNT and CDR2 YENEEA. The CDR3 contains 14 residues. CDR3 sequence (DNA): TGTGCCAGCAGCGGGACAGGGGGGACCGGGGAGCTGTTTTTT. Its protein is CASSGTGGTGELFF.

This chain joins TRBV6-6 and TRBJ1-4; D is possibly TRBD1 (5 bases). The V and J ends lost 8 bases and 8 bases respectively, with 15 bases between them. CDR3 size: 13 residues. From germline, CDR1 is MNHNY and CDR2 SVGAGI (reference sequence). The CDR3 DNA reads as TGTGCCAGCTTAAGAGACAGCGAGGAAAAACTGTTTTTT. Its translation is CASLRDSEEKLFF.

This clone was detected only once. The chain carries TRBV6-1 and TRBJ2-1; 7 positions agree with TRBD1. Germline V gene sequence: CDR1 MNHNS, CDR2 SASEGT. The ends lost 2 bases at V and 3 bases at J; junction bases unmatched: 7. The CDR3 consists of 16 residues. The DNA of the CDR3 is TGTGCCAGCAGTGAACCTGACAGGGAAGTCTACAATGAGCAGTTCTTC. This encodes CASSEPDREVYNEQFF.

This clone was recorded a few times. The V gene is TRBV9, the J gene TRBJ2-5; 7 positions agree with TRBD1. The length of the CDR3 is 11 residues. V trimming: 8 bases; J trimming: 5 bases; junction bases outside the gene matches: 3. Germline CDR1 SGDLS, CDR2 YYNGEE. Written as DNA, the CDR3 is TGTGCCAGTTTACAGGGGGAGACCCAGTACTTC. Amino acids: CASLQGETQYF.

The rearrangement links TRBV28 to TRBJ2-7; 10 nucleotides match TRBD2. The V gene's germline CDR1 is MDHEN and CDR2 SYDVKM. The CDR3 is 15 residues long. V gave up 7 bases and J gave up 1 base; unmatched junction bases: 7. CDR3 in amino acids: CASTTSGDLSYEQYF. As DNA, the CDR3 is TGTGCCAGCACAACTAGCGGGGATTTATCCTACGAGCAGTACTTC.

The chain carries TRBV2 and TRBJ2-3; D remains unclear. Germline CDR1 reads SNHLY; CDR2 reads FYNNEI. V lost 7 bases and J lost 0, with 11 bases in between. The CDR3 runs to 14 residues. The CDR3 loop is CASTWADSTDTQYF. The DNA for the CDR3 is TGTGCCAGCACCTGGGCGGACAGCACAGATACGCAGTATTTT.

With respect to this clone: One junction end disagrees with the germline gene, perhaps due to a read error. This rearrangement joins TRBV25-1 to TRBJ2-1, with D unresolved. This CDR3 contains 13 residues. From germline, CDR1 is MGHDK and CDR2 SYGVNS. CDR3 nucleotides: TGTGCCAGCAGTGCTCAGGAGTACAGTGAGCAGTTCTTC. Translating gives CASSAQEYSEQFF.

The chain joins TRBV7-2 to TRBJ1-4, with TRBD1 as a possible D gene (5 bases). Per germline, CDR1 SGHTA and CDR2 FQGNSA. CDR3 size: 16 residues. V was clipped by 1 base and J by 8 bases, with 17 bases between them. The CDR3 DNA reads as TGTGCCAGCAGCTTAGAGAGGGCAGGGCTAGGGGAAAAACTGTTTTTT. Protein product: CASSLERAGLGEKLFF.

This chain's CDR3 is CASSLPLEANVLTF. The CDR3 coding sequence is TGTGCCAGCAGTCTGCCTCTCGAGGCCAACGTCCTGACTTTC. This chain links TRBV2 with TRBJ2-6; D ambiguous. This CDR3 spans 14 amino acids. Trimming pared 5 bases from V and 6 bases from J, leaving 11 bases between. Germline CDR1 and CDR2: SNHLY and FYNNEI.

The V and J genes are TRBV11-3 and TRBJ2-2, with 7 bases that match TRBD2. Per the germline V gene, CDR1 is SGHNT and CDR2 is YENEEA. This CDR3 region has 15 residues. V gave up 3 bases and J gave up 2 bases; unmatched junction bases: 3. The CDR3 DNA reads TGTGCCAGCAGCTTGAGCGGGATAAACACCGGGGAGCTGTTTTTT. It encodes CASSLSGINTGELFF.

CDR3 in DNA: TGTGCCAGCAGCCCTGGGGAGGGCTATCAGCCCCAGCATTTT. Protein: CASSPGEGYQPQHF. This sequence joins TRBV7-2 and TRBJ1-5; D is uncertain. CDR1 and CDR2 from the germline V gene are SGHTA and FQGNSA. V dropped 5 bases and J dropped 5 bases, with 13 bases sitting between them. The CDR3 is 14 amino acids.

V and J are TRBV2 and TRBJ1-5; TRBD1 matches 7 bases. CDR3 length: 13 residues. Germline V gives CDR1 SNHLY, CDR2 FYNNEI. Unmatched junction bases numbered 4, after V lost 4 bases and J lost 7 bases. This CDR3 is CASSVGTAQPQHF. The CDR3 region has the DNA TGTGCCAGCAGTGTAGGGACAGCCCAGCCCCAGCATTTT.

There are a few counts of this clone. The rearrangement links TRBV12-5 to TRBJ1-2, with a weak D call TRBD1 (6 bases). Trimming pared 3 bases from V and 4 bases from J, leaving 12 bases between. Per germline, CDR1 LGHNT and CDR2 FRNRAP. The CDR3 is made up of 14 amino acids. The CDR3 loop is CASGFQGLAYGYTF. Written as DNA, the CDR3 is TGTGCTAGTGGTTTTCAGGGGCTCGCCTATGGCTACACCTTC.

This chain joins TRBV4-1 and TRBJ2-1; D call uncertain. The V end lost 0 bases, the J end lost 4 bases, and 7 bases lay between the germline ends. There are 14 residues in the CDR3. Germline assignment: CDR1 MGHRA and CDR2 YSYEKL. Written as DNA, the CDR3 is TGCGCCAGCAGCCAAGAGAACAGATACAATGAGCAGTTCTTC. Encoded protein: CASSQENRYNEQFF.

The J gene is TRBJ2-1, the V gene TRBV12-5, with D possibly being TRBD1 or TRBD2 (5 bases each). The CDR3 totals 15 residues. V lost 6 bases and J 2 bases, leaving 14 bases between the germline ends. Germline CDR1 and CDR2: LGHNT and FRNRAP. CDR3 sequence reads: CASGTGTSTYNEQFF. The CDR3 DNA reads as TGTGCTAGTGGGACCGGGACGTCAACCTACAATGAGCAGTTCTTC.

This clone was seen only a few times. This chain links TRBV11-3 with TRBJ1-1, with no clear D. V lost 3 bases to trimming and J lost 6 bases, with 17 bases between them. CDR1 SGHNT and CDR2 YENEEA come from the germline V gene. The CDR3 loop spans 15 amino acids. The CDR3 sequence: CASSFGGDTRAEAFF. In nucleotides, the CDR3 is TGTGCCAGCAGCTTCGGCGGGGATACGCGGGCTGAAGCTTTCTTT. Filled out from reference TRBV11-3 and TRBJ1-1, the complete variable domain reads EAGVVQSPRYKIIEKKQPVAFWCNPISGHNTLYWYLQNLGQGPELLIRYENEEAVDDSQLPKDRFSAERLKGVDSTLKIQPAELGDSAVYLCASSFGGDTRAEAFFGQGTRLTVV.

The rearrangement uses TRBV10-3 and TRBJ1-1; D is unclear. This CDR3 spans 12 amino acids. V was trimmed by 10 bases and J by 0 bases, leaving 9 bases between them. CDR1 and CDR2 from the germline V gene are ENHRY and SYGVKD. Written as DNA, the CDR3 is TGTGCCACCCGTGGCATGAACACTGAAGCTTTCTTT. Protein sequence: CATRGMNTEAFF.

The rearrangement uses TRBV27 and TRBJ2-2, with 11 bases that match TRBD2. The CDR3 is 16 residues long. Germline values: CDR1 MNHEY, CDR2 SMNVEV (reference sequence). V lost 2 bases, J lost 4 bases, and 3 bases stayed unmatched. This chain's CDR3 is CASSLEGTSGTGELFF. CDR3 sequence (DNA): TGTGCCAGCAGTTTAGAGGGGACTAGCGGCACCGGGGAGCTGTTTTTT.

The chain employs TRBV19 and TRBJ2-1; 14 nucleotides align to TRBD2. This CDR3 is 17 amino acids long. Unmatched junction bases numbered 7, after V lost 2 bases and J lost 7 bases. In germline, CDR1 is LNHDA, CDR2 SQIVND (reference sequence). CDR3: CASSIFEGLAGANEQFF. The CDR3 region has the DNA TGTGCCAGTAGTATATTCGAGGGACTAGCGGGAGCGAATGAGCAGTTCTTC.